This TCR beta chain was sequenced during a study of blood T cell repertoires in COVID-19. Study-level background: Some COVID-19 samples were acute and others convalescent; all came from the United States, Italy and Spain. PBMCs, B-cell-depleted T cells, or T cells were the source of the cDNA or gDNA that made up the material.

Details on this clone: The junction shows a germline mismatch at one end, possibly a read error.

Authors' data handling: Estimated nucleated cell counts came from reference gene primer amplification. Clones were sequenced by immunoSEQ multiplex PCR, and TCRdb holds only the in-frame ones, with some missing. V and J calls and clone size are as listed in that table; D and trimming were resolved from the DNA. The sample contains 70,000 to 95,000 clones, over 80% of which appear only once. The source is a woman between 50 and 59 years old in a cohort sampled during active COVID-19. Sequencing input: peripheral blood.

The CDR3 region is CASSKERRGAFF. The DNA for the CDR3 is TGTGCCAGCAGCAAAGAGAGGCGAGGAGCTTTCTTT. The J gene is TRBJ1-1, the V gene TRBV3-1 (or the pseudogene TRBV3-2); D ambiguous. The CDR3 consists of 12 residues. Germline CDR1 and CDR2: LGHDT and YNNKEL (reference sequence).